A single sample is the source of the 30 T cell receptor beta chains below, sequenced in a study of tumor and adjacent non-tumor tissue in lung cancer. The template was RNA from unsorted bulk tissue. This non-tumor lung sample came from over 3 cm beyond the tumor edge. TCRbeta libraries were built with three rounds of nested PCR, modified from ARM-PCR. From the multiplex PCR reads, TCRdb called clonotypes with MiXCR, one entry per CDR3 protein. There are approximately 120,000 distinct CDR3 sequences in the sample; over 55% occur only once, and 15% to 20% lies in the top ten. The sequenced sample was distant non-tumor lung tissue. These receptors all come from a man between 60 and 75 years old with non-small cell lung cancer.

The chain links TRBV10-3 to TRBJ2-3; D remains ambiguous. The CDR3 is made up of 12 amino acids. V shed 6 bases and J shed 4 bases, with 8 bases lying between them. CDR1 ENHRY and CDR2 SYGVKD come from the germline V gene. The CDR3 is CAIREIPDTQYF. CDR3 DNA: TGTGCCATCAGAGAGATCCCAGATACGCAGTATTTT.

The count of this clonotype is one. The rearrangement joins TRBV9 to TRBJ2-3; D is ambiguous. CDR1 and CDR2 (germline): SGDLS, YYNGEE. The CDR3 totals 14 residues. V dropped 0 bases and J dropped 6 bases, with 11 bases sitting between them. The DNA for the CDR3 is TGTGCCAGCAGCGTAGCCCCCATCGGGGATACGCAGTATTTT. Protein sequence: CASSVAPIGDTQYF.

This clonotype has only one observation. At one end the junction does not follow the germline gene, possibly because of a read error. CDR3 coding DNA: TGTGCCAGTAGCTTAAAGGGCCAGGAATCCTACGAGCAGTACTTC. This codes for CASSLKGQESYEQYF. The chain links TRBV7-2 to TRBJ2-7, with D unresolved. This CDR3 contains 15 residues. Germline lookup yields CDR1 SGHTA and CDR2 FQGNSA.

This clonotype was seen ten or more times. J is TRBJ2-3 and V is TRBV7-2; D unresolved. There are 15 residues in the CDR3. Germline assignment: CDR1 SGHTA and CDR2 FQGNSA. The germline V and J ends were trimmed by 2 bases and 7 bases, with 16 bases remaining between them. The CDR3, as DNA: TGTGCCAGCAGCTTATCAGCAACCAAAACATATACGCAGTATTTT. It yields the protein CASSLSATKTYTQYF.

Regarding this clonotype: The junction does not match germline at one end; this may be a read error. The chain is built from TRBV29-1 and TRBJ2-6; perhaps D is TRBD1 or TRBD2 (5 bases each). Germline V gene data show CDR1 as SQVTM and CDR2 as ANQGSEA. CDR3 length: 20 amino acids. The CDR3, as DNA: TGCAGACCTCTAGACCCTACAGGAAGGTCGGGTTCTTCTGGGACCAACATCCTGACTTTC. Amino acid sequence: CRPLDPTGRSGSSGTNILTF.

Of note for this clonotype: A read error may be the cause here, since a much bigger clone is one base away. The CDR3 DNA follows: TGTGCCAGCAGTTCCCAACACCCTCGGGACAGGGTTAGTCAGCCCCAGCGTTTT. This sequence encodes CASSSQHPRDRVSQPQRF. V is TRBV6-1 and J is TRBJ1-5, with 9 bases that match TRBD1. Germline V gene sequence: CDR1 MNHNS, CDR2 SASEGT. CDR3 size: 18 residues.

This clonotype was seen ten or more times. This may be a read error, as it is one base from a much larger clone. The missing conserved phenylalanine or tryptophan at the end of this CDR3 makes a read error likely. The chain recombines TRBV11-3 with TRBJ1-1; tentative D call: TRBD1 (5 bases). Trimming pared 2 bases from V and 4 bases from J, leaving 23 bases between. The CDR3 runs to 18 residues. Germline CDR1 SGHNT, CDR2 YENEEA. The CDR3 DNA sequence: TGTGCCAGCAGCTTACGGGACGGAAACCACCCTCGCCGCACTGAAGCTTTCCTT. Encoded protein: CASSLRDGNHPRRTEAFL.

This clonotype was observed at least ten times. The junction departs from the called germline gene at one end, perhaps through a read error. The chain uses TRBV6-5 and TRBJ2-3; D gene ambiguous. This CDR3 comprises 14 residues. Germline V gene sequence: CDR1 MNHEY, CDR2 SVGAGI. CDR3 region: CASSQDQITNTQYF. The CDR3 coding sequence is TGTGCCAGCAGTCAGGACCAAATCACAAATACGCAGTATTTT.

This clonotype was seen a few times. CDR3 DNA: TGTGCCAGCAGCTCGGGGACAGGGACCTTGTTGGGCAATCAGCCCCAGCATTTT. This codes for CASSSGTGTLLGNQPQHF. This sequence joins TRBV7-9 and TRBJ1-5, with TRBD1 matching 9 bases. V lost 4 bases and J lost 2; bases outside the gene matches: 12. The germline CDR1 and CDR2 sequences are SEHNR and FQNEAQ (reference sequence). The CDR3 runs to 18 residues.

The CDR3 DNA follows: TGCGCCAGAAGTCAACTGGTCGGGGGGTCCTACGAGCAGTACTTC. Its translation: CARSQLVGGSYEQYF. The rearrangement joins TRBV4-1 to TRBJ2-7, with 7 bases identical to TRBD2. V shed 9 bases, J shed 1 base, and the junction held 12 bases outside the gene matches. The CDR3 length is 15 residues. Germline assignment: CDR1 MGHRA and CDR2 YSYEKL.

With regard to this clonotype: The junction departs from germline at one end; a sequencing error may be responsible. The rearrangement joins TRBV29-1 to TRBJ1-1, with D possibly TRBD1 on 5 matching bases. CDR3 length: 13 amino acids. Germline CDR1 is SQVTM and CDR2 is ANQGSEA. The CDR3 coding sequence is TGCAGCGTTGGGATGACAGTCAGGTCCGAAGCCTTCTTT. It codes for CSVGMTVRSEAFF.

This clonotype came up many times. In DNA, the CDR3 is TGCGCCAGCAGCTTAAATGAACAGGGAGTCACGACTGAAGCTTTCTTT. Translated, it gives CASSLNEQGVTTEAFF. The V call is TRBV5-1, the J call TRBJ1-1; tentatively, D is TRBD1 (6 bases). V lost 2 bases and J lost 5, with 19 bases in between. The CDR3 extends over 16 amino acids. The germline V gene has CDR1 SGHRS and CDR2 YFSETQ.

In this sample, this clonotype turned up a few times. V is TRBV2 and J is TRBJ1-1; D remains ambiguous. Germline CDR1 is SNHLY and CDR2 is FYNNEI. The V end lost 1 base, the J end lost 3 bases, and 3 bases lay between the germline ends. The CDR3 sequence is 12 residues long. The CDR3 DNA is TGTGCCAGCAGTGAAGAGGACACTGAAGCTTTCTTT. Translating gives CASSEEDTEAFF.

This clonotype was counted a few times. The V and J genes are TRBV6-5 and TRBJ1-2, with TRBD1 identical over 9 bases. This CDR3 is 17 amino acids long. With 6 bases clipped from V and 6 bases from J, the junction kept 17 bases outside the gene matches. CDR1 MNHEY and CDR2 SVGAGI come from the germline V gene. The CDR3 is CASRKSTGGEENDGYTF. For the CDR3, the DNA is TGTGCCAGCAGAAAATCAACAGGGGGCGAGGAGAACGATGGCTACACCTTC.

Concerning this clonotype: Given a much more abundant clone one base away, this may be a read error. This sequence joins TRBV19 and TRBJ2-7; 8 positions agree with TRBD1. The CDR3 has 12 residues. Per germline, CDR1 LNHDA and CDR2 SQIVND (reference sequence). The CDR3 DNA follows: TGTGCCAGTGATGCAGGGGGCTACAAGCAGTACTTC. Its protein is CASDAGGYKQYF.

Comments on this clonotype: One end of the junction fails to match germline, which may point to a read error. The chain employs TRBV5-1 and TRBJ2-7, with a tentative D call TRBD2 (6 bases). This CDR3 is 14 amino acids long. From germline, CDR1 is SGHRS and CDR2 YFSETQ. The CDR3 nucleotides read TGCACCAGCAGCGATAGCGGTTCCTCCTACGAGCACTACTTC. It specifies CTSSDSGSSYEHYF.

As for this clonotype: Germline is not matched at one junction end, which may reflect a read error. The rearrangement joins TRBV4-1 to TRBJ1-4, with TRBD1 matching 7 bases. This CDR3 spans 15 amino acids. Germline loops: CDR1 MGHRA, CDR2 YSYEKL. The CDR3 loop reads CVSCLGQTPHEKLFF. The CDR3 bases are TGCGTCAGCTGCCTGGGACAGACGCCTCATGAAAAACTGTTTTTT.

This clonotype was counted at least ten times. The V gene is TRBV20-1, the J gene TRBJ1-1, with D perhaps TRBD1 (6 bases). The CDR3 length is 16 residues. In germline, CDR1 is DFQATT, CDR2 SNEGSKA (reference sequence). V was pared by 3 bases and J by 0 bases, with 17 bases between. This CDR3 reads CSARSPGGGMNTEAFF. CDR3 coding DNA: TGCAGTGCTAGGTCTCCGGGGGGGGGCATGAACACTGAAGCTTTCTTT.

This sequence joins TRBV6-1 and TRBJ1-2, with D perhaps matching TRBD1 (5 bases). The CDR3 contains 12 residues. CDR1 and CDR2 from the germline V gene are MNHNS and SASEGT. DNA for the CDR3: TGTGTCAGTAGGGGAGGTAACTATGGCTACACCTTC. Translated, it gives CVSRGGNYGYTF.

J is TRBJ2-3 and V is TRBV12-3 or TRBV12-4, with D perhaps matching TRBD2 (5 bases). The V end was cut by 3 bases, the J end by 13 bases, with 14 bases between. This CDR3 has 12 residues. CDR3 in amino acids: CASSFSRDRKYF. CDR3 nucleotide sequence: TGTGCCAGCAGTTTTTCCCGGGATAGGAAGTATTTT.

A remark on this clonotype: Compared with germline, one end of the junction differs, possibly owing to a read error. This chain uses TRBV11-1 with TRBJ2-4; D might be TRBD1 or TRBD2, each matching 5 bases. CDR1 and CDR2 from the germline V gene are SGHAT and FQDESV (reference sequence). This CDR3 is built from 19 residues. In DNA form, the CDR3 reads TGTGCCAGCAGCTTAGACCCGGGACCACCTATCCTAGCCAAAACCATTCAGTATTTC. It encodes CASSLDPGPPILAKTIQYF. Using reference TRBV11-1 and TRBJ2-4 for the parts outside the CDR3, the full variable domain is EAEVAQSPRYKITEKSQAVAFWCDPISGHATLYWYRQILGQGPELLVQFQDESVVDDSQLPKDRFSAERLKGVDSTLKIQPAELGDSAMYLCASSLDPGPPILAKTIQYFGAGTRLSVL.

In this sample, this clonotype turned up many times. V usage is TRBV24-1 and J usage is TRBJ2-2; D ambiguous. There are 17 residues in the CDR3. In germline, CDR1 is KGHDR, CDR2 SFDVKD. Between the trimmed V and J ends, which lost 3 bases and 2 bases, there was a span of 15 bases. The CDR3 DNA sequence: TGTGCCACCAGTGATCCCTCGGCGGACCGAAACACCGGGGAGCTGTTTTTT. Its translation is CATSDPSADRNTGELFF.

J is TRBJ2-1 and V is TRBV7-9; TRBD1 matches at 10 bases. V was pared by 4 bases and J by 2 bases, with 8 bases of the junction left unmatched. Germline lookup yields CDR1 SEHNR and CDR2 FQNEAQ (reference sequence). The CDR3 extends over 17 amino acids. The CDR3 DNA is TGTGCCAGCAGCTCAAACATGGACAGGGGGGCCTACAATGAGCAGTTCTTC. The encoded protein is CASSSNMDRGAYNEQFF. Full variable domain (rest looked up from reference TRBV7-9 and TRBJ2-1): DTGVSQNPRHKITKRGQNVTFRCDPISEHNRLYWYRQTLGQGPEFLTYFQNEAQLEKSRLLSDRFSAERPKGSFSTLEIQRTEQGDSAMYLCASSSNMDRGAYNEQFFGPGTRLTVL.

A word on this clonotype: Being one base from a much bigger clone, this may be a read error. The gene calls are TRBV24-1 and TRBJ2-1; perhaps TRBD2 as D (6 bases). Germline V lookup: CDR1 KGHDR, CDR2 SFDVKD. V was clipped by 9 bases and J by 9 bases, with 14 bases between them. The CDR3 extends over 12 amino acids. The CDR3 spells CATAGLASEQFF. The CDR3 DNA follows: TGTGCCACCGCGGGACTGGCCAGTGAGCAGTTCTTC.

Worth noting for this clonotype: A much bigger clone sits one base away, suggesting this may be a read error. The chain links TRBV11-2 to TRBJ2-3, with 8 bases identical to TRBD2. The CDR3 extends over 18 amino acids. The germline V gene encodes CDR1 SGHAT and CDR2 FQNNGV. CDR3 loop: CANSFPVAGGQFTDTQYF. Written as DNA, the CDR3 is TGTGCCAACAGCTTTCCGGTGGCGGGGGGACAATTCACAGATACGCAGTATTTT.

V usage is TRBV11-3 and J usage is TRBJ2-1, with a tentative D call TRBD2 (6 bases). V was shortened by 6 bases and J by 12 bases, with 21 bases between the two germline ends. The CDR3 spans 14 residues. Germline V gives CDR1 SGHNT, CDR2 YENEEA. The DNA of the CDR3 is TGTGCCAGCAGGCGGACTACTACGTCTACTCGGCAGTTCTTC. It encodes CASRRTTTSTRQFF.

This clonotype occurred many times. V and J are TRBV20-1 and TRBJ1-2; D unclear. The CDR3 has 13 amino acids. Trimming removed 8 bases at V and 3 bases at J, with 16 bases between. From germline, CDR1 is DFQATT and CDR2 SNEGSKA (reference sequence). The CDR3 sequence: CSQSKPLDYGYTF. CDR3 DNA sequence: TGCAGTCAATCCAAACCCCTGGACTATGGCTACACCTTC.

Written as DNA, the CDR3 is TGCAGCGTTGATGCCCATAGCGGGAGTTTCGCAGATACGCAGTATTTT. Encoded protein: CSVDAHSGSFADTQYF. The gene calls are TRBV29-1 and TRBJ2-3, with 9 positions matching TRBD2. V dropped 3 bases and J dropped 4; count of bases not matched to a gene: 11. The CDR3 is 16 residues long. Germline CDR1 reads SQVTM; CDR2 reads ANQGSEA.

This chain links TRBV25-1 with TRBJ2-7; D is uncertain. Germline V gives CDR1 MGHDK, CDR2 SYGVNS. V dropped 4 bases and J dropped 3 bases, with 7 bases sitting between them. The CDR3 is 12 amino acids. CDR3 sequence reads: CASSGHGYEQYF. The CDR3 nucleotides read TGTGCCAGCAGTGGACATGGCTACGAGCAGTACTTC.

This clonotype was seen only a few times. This chain connects TRBV11-2 to TRBJ2-5; no reliable D call. The CDR3 loop spans 14 amino acids. Germline lookup yields CDR1 SGHAT and CDR2 FQNNGV. Trimming shortened V by 4 bases and J by 4 bases, and 13 bases separated the two germline ends. The DNA for the CDR3 is TGTGCCAGCAGCTGGGAAAGTTTTTCAGAGACCCAGTACTTC. This sequence encodes CASSWESFSETQYF. Together with reference TRBV11-2 and TRBJ2-5, the CDR3 gives the full variable domain: EAGVAQSPRYKIIEKRQSVAFWCNPISGHATLYWYQQILGQGPKLLIQFQNNGVVDDSQLPKDRFSAERLKGVDSTLKIQPAKLEDSAVYLCASSWESFSETQYFGPGTRLLVL.